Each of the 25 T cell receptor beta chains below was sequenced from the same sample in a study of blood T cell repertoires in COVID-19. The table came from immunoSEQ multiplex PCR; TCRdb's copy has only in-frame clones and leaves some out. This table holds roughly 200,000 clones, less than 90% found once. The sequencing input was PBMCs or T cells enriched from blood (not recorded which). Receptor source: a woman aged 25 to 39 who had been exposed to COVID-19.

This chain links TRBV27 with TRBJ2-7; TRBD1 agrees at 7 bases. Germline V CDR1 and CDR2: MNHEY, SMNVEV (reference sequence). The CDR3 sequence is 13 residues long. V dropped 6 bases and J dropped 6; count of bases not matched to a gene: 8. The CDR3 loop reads CASRLPGTVEQYF. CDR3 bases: TGTGCCAGCAGACTACCCGGGACAGTCGAGCAGTACTTC.

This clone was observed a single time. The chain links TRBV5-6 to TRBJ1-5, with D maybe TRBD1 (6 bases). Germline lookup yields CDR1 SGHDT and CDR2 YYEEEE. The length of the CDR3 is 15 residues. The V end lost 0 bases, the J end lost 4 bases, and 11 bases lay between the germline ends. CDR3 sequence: CASSLGGQRNQPQHF. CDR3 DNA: TGTGCCAGCAGCTTGGGAGGACAGCGAAATCAGCCCCAGCATTTT.

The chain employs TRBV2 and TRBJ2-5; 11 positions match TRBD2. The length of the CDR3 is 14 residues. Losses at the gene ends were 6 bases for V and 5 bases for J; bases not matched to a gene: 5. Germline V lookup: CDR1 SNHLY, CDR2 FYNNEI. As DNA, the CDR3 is TGTGCCAGCAGGGGAGGACTAGCGGGCGAGACCCAGTACTTC. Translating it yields CASRGGLAGETQYF. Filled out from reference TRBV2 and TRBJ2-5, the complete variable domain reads EPEVTQTPSHQVTQMGQEVILRCVPISNHLYFYWYRQILGQKVEFLVSFYNNEISEKSEIFDDQFSVERPDGSNFTLKIRSTKLEDSAMYFCASRGGLAGETQYFGPGTRLLVL.

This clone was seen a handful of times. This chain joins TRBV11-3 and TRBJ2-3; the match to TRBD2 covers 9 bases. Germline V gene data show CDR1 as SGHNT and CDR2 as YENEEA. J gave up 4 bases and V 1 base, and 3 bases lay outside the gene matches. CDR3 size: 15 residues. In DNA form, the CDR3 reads TGTGCCAGCAGCTTAGCTAGCGGGGCCGCAGATACGCAGTATTTT. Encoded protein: CASSLASGAADTQYF.

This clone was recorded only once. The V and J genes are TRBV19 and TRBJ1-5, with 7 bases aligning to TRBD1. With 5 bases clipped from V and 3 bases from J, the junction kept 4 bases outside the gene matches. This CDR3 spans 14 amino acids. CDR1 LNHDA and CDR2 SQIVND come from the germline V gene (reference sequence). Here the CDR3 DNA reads TGTGCCAGTAGTCCAGGACAGGCCAATCAGCCCCAGCATTTT. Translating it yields CASSPGQANQPQHF.

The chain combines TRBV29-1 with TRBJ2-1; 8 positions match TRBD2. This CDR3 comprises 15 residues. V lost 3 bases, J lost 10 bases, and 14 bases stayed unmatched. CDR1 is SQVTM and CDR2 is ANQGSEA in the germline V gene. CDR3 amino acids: CSVDVAGGRYWEQFF. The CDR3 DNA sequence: TGCAGCGTTGACGTGGCGGGGGGCCGTTATTGGGAGCAGTTCTTC.

The CDR3 nucleotides read TGTGCCACCGAAACAGGGCATCAGCCCCAGCATTTT. Amino acid sequence: CATETGHQPQHF. The chain combines TRBV24-1 with TRBJ1-5, with D tentatively TRBD1 (6 bases). Germline V gene lookup returns CDR1 KGHDR and CDR2 SFDVKD. The CDR3 is made up of 12 amino acids. The V and J ends lost 9 bases and 5 bases respectively, with 10 bases between them.

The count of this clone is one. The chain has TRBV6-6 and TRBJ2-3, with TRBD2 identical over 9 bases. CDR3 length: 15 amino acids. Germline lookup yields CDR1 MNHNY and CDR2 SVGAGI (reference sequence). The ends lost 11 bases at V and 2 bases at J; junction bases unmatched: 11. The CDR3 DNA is TGTGCCGGGGGGTTAGCGGGGGCACCCACAGATACGCAGTATTTT. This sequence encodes CAGGLAGAPTDTQYF.

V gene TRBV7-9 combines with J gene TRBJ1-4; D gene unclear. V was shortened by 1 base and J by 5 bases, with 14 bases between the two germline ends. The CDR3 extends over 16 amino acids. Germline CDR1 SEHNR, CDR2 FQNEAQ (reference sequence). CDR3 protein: CASSLGSSEQNEKLFF. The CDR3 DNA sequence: TGTGCCAGCAGCTTAGGTAGCTCGGAGCAGAATGAAAAACTGTTTTTT.

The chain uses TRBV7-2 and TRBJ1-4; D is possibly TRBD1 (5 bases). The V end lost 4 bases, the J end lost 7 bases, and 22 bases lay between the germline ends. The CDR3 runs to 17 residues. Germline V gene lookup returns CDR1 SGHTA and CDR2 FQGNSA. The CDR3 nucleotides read TGTGCCAGCAGCTCAGATGCCACAGCTCGGGGGTTTGAAAAACTGTTTTTT. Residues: CASSSDATARGFEKLFF.

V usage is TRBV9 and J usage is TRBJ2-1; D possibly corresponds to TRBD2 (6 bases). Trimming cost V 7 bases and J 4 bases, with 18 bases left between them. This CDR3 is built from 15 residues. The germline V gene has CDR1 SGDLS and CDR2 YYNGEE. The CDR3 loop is CASDRPGVLYNEQFF. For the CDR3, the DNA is TGTGCCAGCGATCGGCCGGGGGTTTTGTACAATGAGCAGTTCTTC.

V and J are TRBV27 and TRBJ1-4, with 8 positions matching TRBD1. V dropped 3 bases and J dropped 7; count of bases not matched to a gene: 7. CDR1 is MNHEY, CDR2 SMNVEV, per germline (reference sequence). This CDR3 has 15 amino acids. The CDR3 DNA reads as TGTGCCAGCAGTTTCCGAGGACAGGGAAGTGAAAAACTGTTTTTT. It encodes CASSFRGQGSEKLFF.

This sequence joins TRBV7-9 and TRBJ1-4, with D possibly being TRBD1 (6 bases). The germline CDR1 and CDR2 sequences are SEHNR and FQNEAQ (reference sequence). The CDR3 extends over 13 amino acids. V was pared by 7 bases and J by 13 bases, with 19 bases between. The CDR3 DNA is TGTGCCAGCACCCCAGGGGAGCGCGCCGGACTGTTTTTT. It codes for CASTPGERAGLFF.

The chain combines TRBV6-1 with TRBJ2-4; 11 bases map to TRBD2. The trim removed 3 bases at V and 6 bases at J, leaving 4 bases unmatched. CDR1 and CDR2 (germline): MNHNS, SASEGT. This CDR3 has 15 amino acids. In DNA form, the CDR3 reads TGTGCCAGCAGTGAGAGACTAGCGGGGACAAACATTCAGTACTTC. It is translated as CASSERLAGTNIQYF.

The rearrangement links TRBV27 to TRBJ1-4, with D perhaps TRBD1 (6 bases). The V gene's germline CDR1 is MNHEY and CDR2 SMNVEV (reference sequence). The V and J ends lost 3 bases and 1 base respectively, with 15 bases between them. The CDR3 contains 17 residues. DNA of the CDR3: TGTGCCAGCAGTTTGAGGACAGCGACTCAAACTAATGAAAAACTGTTTTTT. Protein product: CASSLRTATQTNEKLFF.

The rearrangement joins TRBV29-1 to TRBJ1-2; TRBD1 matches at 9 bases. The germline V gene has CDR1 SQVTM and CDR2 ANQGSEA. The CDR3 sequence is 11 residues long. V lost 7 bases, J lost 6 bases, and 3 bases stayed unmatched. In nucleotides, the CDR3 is TGCAGCGGGACAGGGGACGATGGCTACACCTTC. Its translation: CSGTGDDGYTF.

DNA for the CDR3: TGTGCCTGGAGTAATTCGGGACTGCATCTGGCAGATACGCAGTATTTT. Translation: CAWSNSGLHLADTQYF. The chain is built from TRBV30 and TRBJ2-3, with D possibly TRBD2 on 6 matching bases. The germline V gene encodes CDR1 GTSNPN and CDR2 SVGIG (reference sequence). The CDR3 has 16 residues. The V gene lost 2 bases and the J gene lost 4 bases, with 19 bases spanning the gap.

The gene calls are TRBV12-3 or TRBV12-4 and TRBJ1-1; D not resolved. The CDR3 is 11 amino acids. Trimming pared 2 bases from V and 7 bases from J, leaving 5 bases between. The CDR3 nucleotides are TGTGCCAGCAGTTTAACCTATGAAGCTTTCTTT. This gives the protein CASSLTYEAFF.

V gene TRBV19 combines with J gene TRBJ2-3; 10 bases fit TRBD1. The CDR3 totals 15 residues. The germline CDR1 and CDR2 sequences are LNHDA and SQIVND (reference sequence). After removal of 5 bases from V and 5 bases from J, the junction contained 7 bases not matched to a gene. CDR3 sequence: CASSVRTGGVDTQYF. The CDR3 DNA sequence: TGTGCCAGTAGTGTCCGGACAGGGGGAGTAGATACGCAGTATTTT.

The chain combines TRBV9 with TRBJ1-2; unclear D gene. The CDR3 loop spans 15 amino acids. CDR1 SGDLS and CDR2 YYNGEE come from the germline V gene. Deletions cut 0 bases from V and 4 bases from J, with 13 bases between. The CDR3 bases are TGTGCCAGCAGCGTAGTGACCGGCGGTGGCTATGGCTACACCTTC. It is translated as CASSVVTGGGYGYTF.

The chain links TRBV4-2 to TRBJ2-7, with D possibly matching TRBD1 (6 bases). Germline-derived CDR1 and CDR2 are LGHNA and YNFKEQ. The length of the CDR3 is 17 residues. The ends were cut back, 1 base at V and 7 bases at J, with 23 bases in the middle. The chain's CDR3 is CASSQVGQGLATREQYF. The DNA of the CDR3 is TGTGCCAGCAGCCAAGTGGGCCAGGGGCTCGCTACGCGGGAGCAGTACTTC.

CDR3 in amino acids: CASSLFQEGNQPQHF. The DNA for the CDR3 is TGTGCCAGCAGCTTATTCCAAGAGGGCAATCAGCCCCAGCATTTT. The chain joins TRBV7-8 to TRBJ1-5; no reliable D call. The germline CDR1 and CDR2 sequences are SGHVS and FQNEAQ. V gave up 2 bases and J gave up 2 bases, with 10 bases separating them. This CDR3 spans 15 amino acids.

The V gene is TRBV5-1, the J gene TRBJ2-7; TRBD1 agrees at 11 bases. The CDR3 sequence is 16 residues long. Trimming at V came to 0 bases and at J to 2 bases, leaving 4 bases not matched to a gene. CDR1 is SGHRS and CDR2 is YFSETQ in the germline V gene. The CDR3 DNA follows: TGCGCCAGCAGCTTGGCCCCGGGACAGGGGGCCTACGAGCAGTACTTC. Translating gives CASSLAPGQGAYEQYF.

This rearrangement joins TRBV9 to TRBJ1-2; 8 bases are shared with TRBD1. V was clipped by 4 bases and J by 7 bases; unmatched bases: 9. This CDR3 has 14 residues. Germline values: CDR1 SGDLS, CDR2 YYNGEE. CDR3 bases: TGTGCCAGCAGCAACCAGGACAGGGCGAGTGGCTACACCTTC. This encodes CASSNQDRASGYTF.

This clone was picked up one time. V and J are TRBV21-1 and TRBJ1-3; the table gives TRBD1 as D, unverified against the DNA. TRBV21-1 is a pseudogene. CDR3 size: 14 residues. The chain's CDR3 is CASSKAGVGNTIYF. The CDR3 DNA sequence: TGTGCCAGCAGCAAGGCAGGTGTCGGAAACACCATATATTTT.